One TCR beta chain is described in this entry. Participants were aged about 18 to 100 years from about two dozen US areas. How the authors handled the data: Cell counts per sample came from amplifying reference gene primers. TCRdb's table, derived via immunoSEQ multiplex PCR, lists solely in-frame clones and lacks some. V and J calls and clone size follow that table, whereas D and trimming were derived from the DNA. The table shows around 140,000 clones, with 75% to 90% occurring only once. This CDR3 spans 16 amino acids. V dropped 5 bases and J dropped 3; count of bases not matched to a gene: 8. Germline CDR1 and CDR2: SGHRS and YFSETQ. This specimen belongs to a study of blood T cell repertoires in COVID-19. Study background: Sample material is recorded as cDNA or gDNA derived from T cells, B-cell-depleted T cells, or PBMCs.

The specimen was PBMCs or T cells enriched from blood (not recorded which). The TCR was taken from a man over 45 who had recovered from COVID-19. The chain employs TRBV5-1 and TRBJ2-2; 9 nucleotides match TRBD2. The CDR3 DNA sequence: TGCGCCAGCAGTAGGGCTAGCGGGACCGACACCGGGGAGCTGTTTTTT. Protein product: CASSRASGTDTGELFF. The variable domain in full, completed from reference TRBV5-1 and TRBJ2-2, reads KAGVTQTPRYLIKTRGQQVTLSCSPISGHRSVSWYQQTPGQGLQFLFEYFSETQRNKGNFPGRFSGRQFSNSRSEMNVSTLELGDSALYLCASSRASGTDTGELFFGEGSRLTVL.